This T cell receptor (beta chain) originates from a study of blood T cell repertoires in COVID-19. Sequencing was performed with immunoSEQ multiplex PCR; in TCRdb, only in-frame clones are kept and a portion is missing. The sample yields about 230,000 clones, less than 90% seen once. V lost 9 bases, J lost 3 bases, and 10 bases stayed unmatched. Germline CDR1 and CDR2: SEHNR and FQNEAQ (reference sequence). The length of the CDR3 is 15 residues. The receptor's source is a woman in her 70s with active or convalescent COVID-19. This chain uses TRBV7-9 with TRBJ2-2, with TRBD2 identical over 7 bases. Sequencing used peripheral blood. CDR3 nucleotides: TGTGCCAGAGACGAGCGGGGAGGGGACACCGGGGAGCTGTTTTTT. As protein: CARDERGGDTGELFF.